These 27 T cell receptor beta chains were sequenced from one sample in a study of T cell responses to AZD1222 COVID-19 vaccine. Generated by immunoSEQ multiplex PCR, the TCRdb table keeps only in-frame clones and is missing some. The data contain about 94,000 clones, roughly 84% of them singletons. Sequencing was performed on peripheral blood, taken on day 0 of AZD1222 vaccination. The receptors shown here come from an adult in good health.

This clone was picked up one time. The V call is TRBV5-1, the J call TRBJ2-5; 13 nucleotides agree with TRBD2. Germline assignment: CDR1 SGHRS and CDR2 YFSETQ. V lost 4 bases to trimming and J lost 5 bases; unmatched junction nucleotides: 8. The CDR3 totals 16 residues. CDR3 residues: CASSPLLAGGQETQYF. The CDR3 DNA is TGCGCCAGCAGCCCCTTACTAGCGGGGGGGCAGGAGACCCAGTACTTC.

The V gene is TRBV19, the J gene TRBJ1-3; 8 bases fit TRBD1. The length of the CDR3 is 18 residues. Per germline, CDR1 LNHDA and CDR2 SQIVND (reference sequence). J was trimmed by 4 bases and V by 5 bases; bases with no gene match: 16. The chain's CDR3 is CASSFYTGGAIQGNTIYF. In DNA form, the CDR3 reads TGTGCCAGTAGTTTTTATACAGGGGGAGCAATTCAAGGAAACACCATATATTTT.

V is TRBV4-3 and J is TRBJ1-5; D remains ambiguous. The germline V gene encodes CDR1 LGHNA and CDR2 YSLEER. The CDR3 has 15 residues. V lost 0 bases and J lost 5, with 11 bases in between. In DNA, the CDR3 is TGCGCCAGCAGCCAAGATCATGGGAGAGATCAGCCCCAGCATTTT. Protein product: CASSQDHGRDQPQHF.

This clone was counted a single time. The chain couples TRBV2 to TRBJ2-7; D is undetermined. The CDR3 is made up of 14 amino acids. Germline V gene sequence: CDR1 SNHLY, CDR2 FYNNEI. Trimming removed 5 bases at V and 3 bases at J, with 14 bases between. As DNA, the CDR3 is TGTGCCAGCAGTAACAACGGGCCTTACTACGAGCAGTACTTC. Its protein product is CASSNNGPYYEQYF.

The genes are TRBV5-6 and TRBJ1-2; no reliable D call. Germline V CDR1 and CDR2: SGHDT, YYEEEE. The CDR3 is made up of 19 amino acids. V was pared by 2 bases and J by 2 bases, with 25 bases between. This CDR3 reads CASSFRSSGIRSANYGYTF. The CDR3 coding sequence is TGTGCCAGCAGCTTCCGGTCCTCCGGGATTCGATCTGCGAACTATGGCTACACCTTC. Together with reference TRBV5-6 and TRBJ1-2, the CDR3 gives the full variable domain: DAGVTQSPTHLIKTRGQQVTLRCSPKSGHDTVSWYQQALGQGPQFIFQYYEEEERQRGNFPDRFSGHQFPNYSSELNVNALLLGDSALYLCASSFRSSGIRSANYGYTFGSGTRLTVV.

The gene calls are TRBV7-2 and TRBJ1-5; TRBD1 might be the D (6 bases). With 4 bases removed from V and 3 bases from J, the gap between germline ends came to 10 bases. The CDR3 length is 14 residues. CDR1 and CDR2 (germline): SGHTA, FQGNSA. Written as DNA, the CDR3 is TGTGCCAGCAGCTCCGGGACACACAATCAGCCCCAGCATTTT. This sequence encodes CASSSGTHNQPQHF.

The J gene is TRBJ2-3, the V gene TRBV2; 7 nucleotides match TRBD2. The germline V gene encodes CDR1 SNHLY and CDR2 FYNNEI. The length of the CDR3 is 13 residues. J lost 0 bases, V lost 9 bases, and 3 bases had no gene match. DNA of the CDR3: TGTGCCAGGAAGCGGGGCAGCACAGATACGCAGTATTTT. This translates into CARKRGSTDTQYF.

The gene calls are TRBV11-2 and TRBJ2-7; D is possibly TRBD1 (5 bases). There are 14 residues in the CDR3. V lost 6 bases and J lost 1, with 13 bases in between. The germline gives CDR1 SGHAT, CDR2 FQNNGV. CDR3 loop: CASRLIAGSYEQYF. The CDR3 region has the DNA TGTGCCAGCAGGTTAATCGCAGGGTCCTACGAGCAGTACTTC.

CDR3 DNA: TGTGCCAGCAGCCATGAATCCGGACACGTCTCTGGAAACACCATATATTTT. Translated, it gives CASSHESGHVSGNTIYF. The chain joins TRBV4-2 to TRBJ1-3; possibly TRBD1 for D (5 bases). The CDR3 has 17 amino acids. The V gene's germline CDR1 is LGHNA and CDR2 YNFKEQ. The V and J ends lost 3 bases and 0 bases respectively, with 15 bases between them.

V usage is TRBV7-8 and J usage is TRBJ1-3; 9 nucleotides agree with TRBD1. Unmatched junction bases numbered 4, after V lost 3 bases and J lost 1 base. This CDR3 has 16 residues. The germline gives CDR1 SGHVS, CDR2 FQNEAQ. In nucleotides, the CDR3 is TGTGCCAGCAGCTTGGACAGGGGATCTTCTGGAAACACCATATATTTT. As protein: CASSLDRGSSGNTIYF.

The CDR3 region has the DNA TGTGCCAGCAGCGCCCGATACACAGATACGCAGTATTTT. As protein: CASSARYTDTQYF. The chain joins TRBV2 to TRBJ2-3, with D uncertain. Germline V gene data show CDR1 as SNHLY and CDR2 as FYNNEI. The V and J ends lost 6 bases and 2 bases respectively, with 9 bases between them. CDR3 length: 13 amino acids.

The chain employs TRBV20-1 and TRBJ1-2; D perhaps matches TRBD1 (5 bases). Trimming shortened V by 3 bases and J by 8 bases, and 13 bases separated the two germline ends. The CDR3 consists of 12 residues. Per germline, CDR1 DFQATT and CDR2 SNEGSKA (reference sequence). CDR3 nucleotides: TGCAGTGCTAGTCCCCCGGGGGGAGGCTACACCTTC. Its translation is CSASPPGGGYTF.

The sample holds one count of this clone. The V gene is TRBV9, the J gene TRBJ2-5, with 7 bases fitting TRBD2. Per germline, CDR1 SGDLS and CDR2 YYNGEE. The CDR3 consists of 14 residues. Trimming removed 1 base from V and 5 bases from J; junction bases left unmatched: 5. The CDR3 sequence is CASSVSLGGETQYF. The CDR3 nucleotides are TGTGCCAGCAGCGTATCTCTGGGGGGGGAGACCCAGTACTTC.

The chain combines TRBV18 with TRBJ1-3, with D perhaps TRBD1 (5 bases). The CDR3 loop spans 16 amino acids. V was clipped by 3 bases and J by 0 bases, with 12 bases between them. Per the germline V gene, CDR1 is KGHSH and CDR2 is LQKENI. The CDR3 loop reads CASSPLGTGSGNTIYF. CDR3 in DNA: TGTGCCAGCTCACCGCTAGGGACGGGCTCTGGAAACACCATATATTTT.

J is TRBJ1-2 and V is TRBV9; D ambiguous. The CDR3 extends over 13 amino acids. The germline V gene encodes CDR1 SGDLS and CDR2 YYNGEE. Trimming removed 1 base at V and 3 bases at J, with 7 bases between. The CDR3 sequence is CASSVRRDYGYTF. The DNA of the CDR3 is TGTGCCAGCAGCGTACGGAGGGACTATGGCTACACCTTC. The full variable domain, its missing parts supplied by reference TRBV9 and TRBJ1-2, is DSGVTQTPKHLITATGQRVTLRCSPRSGDLSVYWYQQSLDQGLQFLIQYYNGEERAKGNILERFSAQQFPDLHSELNLSSLELGDSALYFCASSVRRDYGYTFGSGTRLTVV.

This chain connects TRBV5-4 to TRBJ1-2; 9 bases match TRBD1. The ends lost 2 bases at V and 7 bases at J; junction bases unmatched: 6. Germline lookup yields CDR1 SGHNT and CDR2 YYREEE (reference sequence). The CDR3 is 14 amino acids. The CDR3 reads CASSFRDRVRGYTF. The CDR3 DNA reads TGTGCCAGCAGCTTCCGGGACAGGGTCCGTGGCTACACCTTC.

Remarks on this clone: The sample holds other DNA sequences that translate to the same CDR3. In DNA form, the CDR3 reads TGTGCCAGCAGCTTAGGGGGGAGCTCCTACAATGAGCAGTTCTTC. As protein: CASSLGGSSYNEQFF. V gene TRBV11-3 combines with J gene TRBJ2-1; perhaps D is TRBD1 or TRBD2 (5 bases each). V gave up 1 base and J gave up 0 bases, with 7 bases separating them. Germline CDR1 reads SGHNT; CDR2 reads YENEEA. The CDR3 is 15 residues long.

This clone was seen a handful of times. The genes are TRBV6-4 and TRBJ2-6, with a weak D call TRBD2 (6 bases). This CDR3 spans 16 amino acids. The V and J ends lost 0 bases and 0 bases respectively, with 6 bases between them. The V gene's germline CDR1 is MRHNA and CDR2 SNTAGT. CDR3 DNA sequence: TGTGCCAGCAGTGACTCGGGGGGCTCTGGGGCCAACGTCCTGACTTTC. It translates to CASSDSGGSGANVLTF.

The table lists this clone with a few counts. The chain is built from TRBV19 and TRBJ1-2; 7 bases match TRBD1. V trimming: 7 bases; J trimming: 2 bases; junction bases outside the gene matches: 10. This CDR3 spans 15 amino acids. In germline, CDR1 is LNHDA, CDR2 SQIVND (reference sequence). The CDR3 nucleotides are TGTGCCAGTACCATCGACCGGGACAGAAACTATGGCTACACCTTC. It codes for CASTIDRDRNYGYTF.

V is TRBV6-5 and J is TRBJ1-6; D might be TRBD1 (6 bases). V shed 2 bases and J shed 7 bases, with 15 bases lying between them. The CDR3 contains 16 residues. Germline lookup yields CDR1 MNHEY and CDR2 SVGAGI. The CDR3 DNA sequence: TGTGCCAGCAGTTACCCTACCGACAGGACCAATTCACCCCTCCACTTT. Protein product: CASSYPTDRTNSPLHF.

The J gene is TRBJ1-6, the V gene TRBV1; TRBD1, the D gene given by the table, was not confirmed from the DNA. TRBV1 is termed a pseudogene. CDR3 length equals 15 residues. The CDR3 DNA sequence: TGCACCAGCAGCCAAGAATCAGGGGGCGATTCACCCCTCCACTTT. It translates to CTSSQESGGDSPLHF.

This clone showed up just once. V usage is TRBV9 and J usage is TRBJ2-2; D possibly corresponds to TRBD1 (6 bases). The CDR3 runs to 16 residues. CDR1 and CDR2 (germline): SGDLS, YYNGEE. Trimming removed 3 bases from V and 7 bases from J, with 19 bases in between. CDR3 loop: CASSAHRVQLGGELFF. CDR3 coding DNA: TGTGCCAGCAGCGCCCACAGGGTACAATTAGGCGGGGAGCTGTTTTTT.

The CDR3 nucleotides read TGTGCCAGCAGTGACTCGAAAGTCGGGGATCTCAATGAGCAGTTCTTC. It is translated as CASSDSKVGDLNEQFF. The gene calls are TRBV6-4 and TRBJ2-1; a possible D gene is TRBD2 (5 bases). Trimming cost V 0 bases and J 6 bases, with 15 bases left between them. Germline V CDR1 and CDR2: MRHNA, SNTAGT. This CDR3 has 16 residues.

The rearrangement links TRBV6-5 to TRBJ2-2, with D possibly TRBD2 on 6 matching bases. The CDR3 is 15 amino acids. Germline V CDR1 and CDR2: MNHEY, SVGAGI. The V end was cut by 6 bases, the J end by 6 bases, with 17 bases between. This CDR3 reads CASRPRARGPGELFF. The CDR3 DNA sequence: TGTGCCAGCAGACCTCGGGCGCGGGGACCCGGGGAGCTGTTTTTT.

The chain has TRBV28 and TRBJ2-7; D unresolved. Trimming left V 9 bases short and J 0 bases short, with 9 bases between. The CDR3 is made up of 12 amino acids. Germline V gene data show CDR1 as MDHEN and CDR2 as SYDVKM. CDR3 DNA sequence: TGTGCCAGTCGACCTGACTCCTACGAGCAGTACTTC. As protein: CASRPDSYEQYF.

The V gene is TRBV13, the J gene TRBJ1-1; D ambiguous. CDR1 is PRHDT, CDR2 FYEKMQ, per germline (reference sequence). This CDR3 comprises 15 residues. Trimming removed 0 bases from V and 5 bases from J, with 13 bases in between. The CDR3 sequence is CASSLGGGTGTEAFF. CDR3 DNA sequence: TGTGCCAGCAGCTTAGGAGGCGGTACGGGGACTGAAGCTTTCTTT.

The J gene is TRBJ1-2, the V gene TRBV7-2, with 9 bases aligning to TRBD1. Germline-derived CDR1 and CDR2 are SGHTA and FQGNSA. The CDR3 consists of 17 residues. The trim removed 8 bases at V and 0 bases at J, leaving 13 bases unmatched. The CDR3 loop is CASGKTSGTGSNYGYTF. CDR3 sequence (DNA): TGTGCCAGCGGTAAAACTTCCGGGACAGGGTCTAACTATGGCTACACCTTC. The whole variable domain, filled in from reference TRBV7-2 and TRBJ1-2, reads GAGVSQSPSNKVTEKGKDVELRCDPISGHTALYWYRQSLGQGLEFLIYFQGNSAPDKSGLPSDRFSAERTGGSVSTLTIQRTQQEDSAVYLCASGKTSGTGSNYGYTFGSGTRLTVV.